This record concerns one TCR beta chain sequence. This CDR3 is also generated by other DNA sequences in the sample. The data derive from a study of shared clonotypes between healthy human individuals. In the study overall: The cohort had two women and three men, ages 18 to 49. CD4 naive cells filled three plates per donor, CD4 memory three, CD8 naive two and CD8 memory one.

The assay was immunoSEQ multiplex PCR, and TCRdb's table has in-frame clones only and misses some. The repertoire holds 2 million to 2.5 million clones, with about 94% as singletons. CDR1 is LNHDA, CDR2 SQIVND, per germline (reference sequence). The ends were cut back, 5 bases at V and 5 bases at J, with 6 bases in the middle. The CDR3 has 11 residues. CD8 cells regarded as naive lacked CD45RO, were positively chosen for CCR7, and omitted terminally differentiated effector memory CD45RA+ cells. J is TRBJ1-2 and V is TRBV19, with D possibly TRBD1 on 5 matching bases. The receptor was derived from a man aged 18 to 30 in good health. The sample was naive CD8+ T cells sorted from blood. CDR3 DNA: TGTGCCAGTAGTTCAGGGTATGGCTACACCTTC. Its translation: CASSSGYGYTF.